These 8 T cell receptor beta chains came from one sample sequenced in a study of PD-L1 blockade in urothelial cancer. Stated time point: pretreatment peripheral blood. Generated by immunoSEQ multiplex PCR, the TCRdb table keeps only in-frame clones and is missing some. The repertoire holds 90,000 or so clones, with 80% to 90% as singletons. The specimen was PBMCs, collected around atezolizumab (anti-PD-L1) treatment. The receptors stem from a woman older than 75 with urothelial cancer.

V usage is TRBV27 and J usage is TRBJ2-2, with a tentative D call TRBD2 (6 bases). Between the trimmed V and J ends, which lost 7 bases and 6 bases, there was a span of 18 bases. This CDR3 contains 15 residues. Looked up from germline, CDR1 is MNHEY and CDR2 is SMNVEV (reference sequence). The CDR3 region is CASKGQPTGAGELFF. CDR3 nucleotide sequence: TGTGCCAGCAAGGGCCAGCCGACGGGGGCCGGGGAGCTGTTTTTT.

The rearrangement uses TRBV5-1 and TRBJ1-1; TRBD1 is a possible D gene (5 bases). This CDR3 is 14 amino acids long. V was cut by 2 bases and J by 4 bases, with 12 bases left in between. CDR1 and CDR2 from the germline V gene are SGHRS and YFSETQ. In nucleotides, the CDR3 is TGCGCCAGCAGCTTCGATCGGCAGGGCACTGAAGCTTTCTTT. Its translation is CASSFDRQGTEAFF.

V gene TRBV19 combines with J gene TRBJ2-1; 10 bases map to TRBD2. Unmatched junction bases numbered 3, after V lost 2 bases and J lost 8 bases. From germline, CDR1 is LNHDA and CDR2 SQIVND (reference sequence). The length of the CDR3 is 14 residues. This CDR3 is CASSIRLAGDEQFF. CDR3 coding DNA: TGTGCCAGTAGTATAAGGCTAGCGGGAGATGAGCAGTTCTTC.

J is TRBJ1-5 and V is TRBV15; possibly TRBD1 for D (5 bases). The germline CDR1 and CDR2 sequences are LNHNV and YYDKDF (reference sequence). CDR3 length: 14 residues. The V end lost 4 bases, the J end lost 6 bases, and 13 bases lay between the germline ends. In nucleotides, the CDR3 is TGTGCCACCAGCAACCCGGGGGGGATTCAGCCCCAGCATTTT. Encoded protein: CATSNPGGIQPQHF.

The chain carries TRBV5-4 and TRBJ1-3; 9 nucleotides line up with TRBD1. This CDR3 has 16 amino acids. Germline CDR1 is SGHNT and CDR2 is YYREEE (reference sequence). Trimming at V came to 4 bases and at J to 2 bases, leaving 7 bases not matched to a gene. CDR3 DNA: TGTGCCAGCAGCCAACTGGACAGGGGCCCTGGAAACACCATATATTTT. It codes for CASSQLDRGPGNTIYF.

The J gene is TRBJ2-6, the V gene TRBV2; possible D gene TRBD1, 6 bases. The CDR3 is 15 residues long. CDR1 SNHLY and CDR2 FYNNEI come from the germline V gene. Trimming left V 7 bases short and J 2 bases short, with 12 bases between. CDR3: CASNPTGTGANVLTF. Here the CDR3 DNA reads TGTGCCAGCAATCCCACAGGGACTGGGGCCAACGTCCTGACTTTC.

The chain combines TRBV5-1 with TRBJ2-3; TRBD2 is a possible D gene (6 bases). CDR1 and CDR2 from the germline V gene are SGHRS and YFSETQ. The CDR3 has 12 residues. Trimming left V 0 bases short and J 8 bases short, with 7 bases between. The CDR3 DNA reads TGCGCCAGCAGCTTGGGGACTATTACGCAGTATTTT. Its translation is CASSLGTITQYF.

The CDR3 spells CASSEEQGRIEGYTF. CDR3 DNA sequence: TGTGCCAGCAGTGAAGAACAGGGAAGGATTGAGGGCTACACCTTC. The J gene is TRBJ1-2, the V gene TRBV6-1; a possible D gene is TRBD1 (6 bases). Germline CDR1 and CDR2: MNHNS and SASEGT. The V and J ends lost 1 base and 8 bases respectively, with 17 bases between them. This CDR3 region has 15 residues.